The 30 T cell receptor beta chains presented below share a single source sample, sequenced in a study of blood T cell repertoires in COVID-19. Using immunoSEQ multiplex PCR, the repertoire was profiled, and TCRdb retains in-frame clones only, with some absent. The table lists approximately 200,000 clones, approximately 86% of them singletons. Sequenced: PBMCs or T cells enriched from blood (not recorded which). These receptors all come from a woman in her twenties or thirties who had been exposed to COVID-19.

The chain couples TRBV5-1 to TRBJ2-3; no definite D call. From germline, CDR1 is SGHRS and CDR2 YFSETQ. The V gene lost 3 bases and the J gene lost 6 bases, with 8 bases spanning the gap. This CDR3 region has 12 residues. The CDR3 spells CASSSDGDTQYF. CDR3 DNA sequence: TGCGCCAGCAGCTCCGACGGGGATACGCAGTATTTT.

The chain employs TRBV29-1 and TRBJ1-2; D perhaps matches TRBD1 (5 bases). The CDR3 is 12 residues long. Trimming removed 6 bases at V and 2 bases at J, with 10 bases between. CDR1 and CDR2 (germline): SQVTM, ANQGSEA. The CDR3 here is CSVVQENYGYTF. The CDR3 DNA reads TGCAGCGTCGTACAGGAGAACTATGGCTACACCTTC.

The rearrangement links TRBV3-1 (or the pseudogene TRBV3-2) to TRBJ2-7, with D possibly being TRBD1 (5 bases). Germline V gene lookup returns CDR1 LGHDT and CDR2 YNNKEL (reference sequence). Between the trimmed V and J ends, which lost 7 bases and 3 bases, there was a span of 13 bases. This CDR3 is 13 amino acids long. CDR3 sequence (DNA): TGTGCCAGCACAGACAGCTTAAACTACGAGCAGTACTTC. It specifies CASTDSLNYEQYF.

This chain connects TRBV5-1 to TRBJ2-7; 9 nucleotides align to TRBD1. The CDR3 is 16 amino acids. Losses at the gene ends were 0 bases for V and 3 bases for J; bases not matched to a gene: 7. CDR1 and CDR2 (germline): SGHRS, YFSETQ. The CDR3 DNA reads as TGCGCCAGCAGCTTGGCCATTGGGACAGGGTTCTACGAGCAGTACTTC. It translates to CASSLAIGTGFYEQYF. Looking up the rest from reference TRBV5-1 and TRBJ2-7 gives the full variable domain: KAGVTQTPRYLIKTRGQQVTLSCSPISGHRSVSWYQQTPGQGLQFLFEYFSETQRNKGNFPGRFSGRQFSNSRSEMNVSTLELGDSALYLCASSLAIGTGFYEQYFGPGTRLTVT.

The chain links TRBV11-3 to TRBJ1-1, with no clear D. The V gene lost 6 bases and the J gene lost 1 base, with 12 bases spanning the gap. Germline loops: CDR1 SGHNT, CDR2 YENEEA. The CDR3 totals 14 residues. The CDR3 nucleotides read TGTGCCAGCAGGATCCGCGGGGAGAACACTGAAGCTTTCTTT. Protein product: CASRIRGENTEAFF. The full variable domain, in which reference TRBV11-3 and TRBJ1-1 provide the parts outside the CDR3, is EAGVVQSPRYKIIEKKQPVAFWCNPISGHNTLYWYLQNLGQGPELLIRYENEEAVDDSQLPKDRFSAERLKGVDSTLKIQPAELGDSAVYLCASRIRGENTEAFFGQGTRLTVV.

The CDR3: CSVETHREDTQYF. The CDR3, as DNA: TGCAGCGTTGAGACCCATAGGGAGGATACGCAGTATTTT. This chain links TRBV29-1 with TRBJ2-3; D might be TRBD2 (5 bases). V lost 3 bases and J lost 6, with 13 bases in between. The CDR3 sequence is 13 residues long. Germline values: CDR1 SQVTM, CDR2 ANQGSEA.

In DNA, the CDR3 is TGCGCCAGCAGTAAACCACCATACACCTGGGACAGGGGCTCCGAGCAGTACTTC. Its translation: CASSKPPYTWDRGSEQYF. The chain combines TRBV5-1 with TRBJ2-7, with 10 bases identical to TRBD1. In germline, CDR1 is SGHRS, CDR2 YFSETQ. The trim removed 5 bases at V and 6 bases at J, leaving 20 bases unmatched. The CDR3 sequence is 18 residues long.

The chain couples TRBV7-8 to TRBJ1-4, with TRBD1 matching 8 bases. Losses at the gene ends were 5 bases for V and 7 bases for J; bases not matched to a gene: 6. Germline CDR1 SGHVS, CDR2 FQNEAQ. The CDR3 length is 14 residues. CDR3 nucleotides: TGTGCCAGCAGCGTAGACAGGGGTAGTGAAAAACTGTTTTTT. This translates into CASSVDRGSEKLFF.

CDR3 in amino acids: CASSLLHSLKETQYF. DNA of the CDR3: TGCGCCAGCAGCTTGCTGCACTCCCTGAAAGAGACCCAGTACTTC. The rearrangement uses TRBV5-1 and TRBJ2-5; no firm D call. Trimming took off 1 base at V and 3 bases at J, with 13 bases between the two ends. The CDR3 runs 15 residues. Germline-derived CDR1 and CDR2 are SGHRS and YFSETQ.

J is TRBJ1-2 and V is TRBV27, with a weak D call TRBD1 (6 bases). Trimming took off 8 bases at V and 8 bases at J, with 21 bases between the two ends. This CDR3 spans 14 amino acids. CDR1 and CDR2 from the germline V gene are MNHEY and SMNVEV (reference sequence). The CDR3 loop is CASGLRGPAGGYTF. DNA for the CDR3: TGTGCCAGCGGCCTCAGGGGCCCGGCGGGCGGCTACACCTTC.

The rearrangement joins TRBV7-2 to TRBJ1-3; 8 bases line up with TRBD1. The CDR3 has 16 amino acids. Germline values: CDR1 SGHTA, CDR2 FQGNSA. The ends lost 0 bases at V and 4 bases at J; junction bases unmatched: 5. The CDR3 bases are TGTGCCAGCAGCTTAGCCGGTCAGGGGGCGGGAAACACCATATATTTT. This encodes CASSLAGQGAGNTIYF.

This chain connects TRBV5-1 to TRBJ2-7; D may be TRBD1 (5 bases). The CDR3 sequence is 14 residues long. Trimming cost V 4 bases and J 1 base, with 12 bases left between them. Germline loops: CDR1 SGHRS, CDR2 YFSETQ. In nucleotides, the CDR3 is TGCGCCAGCAGCCCCTTCAGGGAATCCTACGAGCAGTACTTC. Protein: CASSPFRESYEQYF.

The chain carries TRBV19 and TRBJ1-2, with 9 bases lining up with TRBD1. The CDR3 sequence is 14 residues long. Germline CDR1 LNHDA, CDR2 SQIVND (reference sequence). The J segment lost 4 bases and the V segment lost 7 bases, leaving 7 bases of the junction unmatched. The CDR3 loop is CASTQPGQGYGYTF. The DNA for the CDR3 is TGTGCCAGTACCCAACCGGGACAGGGCTATGGCTACACCTTC.

The V and J genes are TRBV12-5 and TRBJ2-5, with 9 bases matching TRBD1. CDR3 length equals 14 residues. V lost 2 bases to trimming and J lost 4 bases; unmatched junction nucleotides: 2. Germline assignment: CDR1 LGHNT and CDR2 FRNRAP. DNA of the CDR3: TGTGCTAGTGGTTTGTGGGACAGGGCAGAGACCCAGTACTTC. Its translation: CASGLWDRAETQYF.

V usage is TRBV4-1 and J usage is TRBJ1-5; D perhaps matches TRBD1 (6 bases). Germline assignment: CDR1 MGHRA and CDR2 YSYEKL. V dropped 4 bases and J dropped 3 bases, with 13 bases sitting between them. CDR3 size: 15 residues. The CDR3, as DNA: TGCGCCAGCAGCCGAGAACAGGGAGTCAATCAGCCCCAGCATTTT. The encoded protein is CASSREQGVNQPQHF.

The chain links TRBV4-1 to TRBJ2-7; D perhaps matches TRBD2 (5 bases). The CDR3 has 16 amino acids. Trimming took off 1 base at V and 4 bases at J, with 17 bases between the two ends. Germline lookup yields CDR1 MGHRA and CDR2 YSYEKL. CDR3 residues: CASSQGQDLRLYEQYF. The CDR3 nucleotides are TGCGCCAGCAGCCAAGGGCAGGACCTTAGACTATACGAGCAGTACTTC.

The CDR3 DNA reads TGCAGCGTTGGACAGGGGGCTTCTTACGAGCAGTACTTC. Amino acids: CSVGQGASYEQYF. The chain uses TRBV29-1 and TRBJ2-7, with 10 nucleotides matching TRBD1. Germline CDR1 and CDR2: SQVTM and ANQGSEA. The ends lost 4 bases at V and 4 bases at J; junction bases unmatched: 4. There are 13 residues in the CDR3.

This chain uses TRBV12-5 with TRBJ1-1; 9 nucleotides line up with TRBD1. CDR1 is LGHNT and CDR2 is FRNRAP in the germline V gene. The CDR3 totals 12 residues. With 3 bases clipped from V and 11 bases from J, the junction kept 4 bases outside the gene matches. CDR3 coding DNA: TGTGCTAGTGGTTTCGGGACAGGGTTGGCTTTCTTT. Amino acids: CASGFGTGLAFF.

The CDR3 bases are TGTGCCAGCACCGCCACAGGGGCGGGTTTGAACGAGCAGTACTTC. Amino acids: CASTATGAGLNEQYF. The rearrangement uses TRBV27 and TRBJ2-7; 7 bases are a match to TRBD1. The trim removed 7 bases at V and 5 bases at J, leaving 14 bases unmatched. This CDR3 spans 15 amino acids. Germline CDR1 and CDR2: MNHEY and SMNVEV (reference sequence).

This sequence joins TRBV19 and TRBJ2-1; D is unclear. Trimming stripped 5 bases from V and 4 bases from J, with 15 bases between. The CDR3 contains 15 residues. Per the germline V gene, CDR1 is LNHDA and CDR2 is SQIVND (reference sequence). CDR3 nucleotide sequence: TGTGCCAGTAGTTTCGAGCAGGCCTTTTACAATGAGCAGTTCTTC. Translating it yields CASSFEQAFYNEQFF.

The V gene is TRBV4-2, the J gene TRBJ1-4, with a tentative D call TRBD1 (6 bases). The germline V gene has CDR1 LGHNA and CDR2 YNFKEQ. There are 16 residues in the CDR3. The ends were cut back, 1 base at V and 1 base at J, with 10 bases in the middle. The CDR3 region has the DNA TGTGCCAGCAGCCAAGTTCGACAGGAAACTAATGAAAAACTGTTTTTT. Protein product: CASSQVRQETNEKLFF.

CDR3 in amino acids: CASSKTGGTDTQYF. In DNA, the CDR3 is TGTGCCAGCAGTAAGACAGGGGGCACAGATACGCAGTATTTT. The V and J genes are TRBV27 and TRBJ2-3, with 8 bases lining up with TRBD1. Germline CDR1 is MNHEY and CDR2 is SMNVEV (reference sequence). This CDR3 region has 14 residues. V was pared by 5 bases and J by 1 base, with 2 bases of the junction left unmatched.

This clone was counted once. The chain uses TRBV13 and TRBJ1-2; 9 positions match TRBD1. Germline V gives CDR1 PRHDT, CDR2 FYEKMQ (reference sequence). V lost 0 bases and J lost 5; bases outside the gene matches: 4. CDR3 size: 15 residues. CDR3 sequence reads: CASSLGGDRAYGYTF. The CDR3 DNA is TGTGCCAGCAGCTTAGGCGGGGACAGGGCATATGGCTACACCTTC.

V usage is TRBV9 and J usage is TRBJ2-5; D is ambiguous. Trimming removed 3 bases at V and 5 bases at J, with 8 bases between. CDR1 is SGDLS, CDR2 YYNGEE, per germline. The CDR3 loop spans 12 amino acids. CDR3 DNA sequence: TGTGCCAGCAGCGCGAGTGTGGAGACCCAGTACTTC. Translating it yields CASSASVETQYF.

The gene calls are TRBV6-1 and TRBJ2-7, with D possibly being TRBD1 (5 bases). The V end was cut by 5 bases, the J end by 9 bases, with 17 bases between. CDR3 length: 13 amino acids. Germline assignment: CDR1 MNHNS and CDR2 SASEGT. In DNA form, the CDR3 reads TGTGCCAGCAGTACCACCCGGACAATAGGGCAGTACTTC. Its protein is CASSTTRTIGQYF.

This chain links TRBV6-1 with TRBJ1-1, with TRBD1 matching 7 bases. The germline V gene encodes CDR1 MNHNS and CDR2 SASEGT. The CDR3 loop spans 15 amino acids. J gave up 9 bases and V 3 bases, and 13 bases lay outside the gene matches. CDR3 loop: CASSDPLRQGRQAFF. CDR3 nucleotides: TGTGCCAGCAGTGATCCCTTGCGACAGGGTAGACAAGCTTTCTTT.

The chain employs TRBV12-5 and TRBJ1-4; TRBD1 matches 9 bases. V shed 0 bases, J shed 5 bases, and the junction held 1 base outside the gene matches. The CDR3 runs to 15 residues. Germline V lookup: CDR1 LGHNT, CDR2 FRNRAP. CDR3 protein: CASGLVTGGNEKLFF. The CDR3 bases are TGTGCTAGTGGTTTGGTGACAGGGGGGAATGAAAAACTGTTTTTT.

J is TRBJ2-7 and V is TRBV7-9; D unclear. V lost 3 bases to trimming and J lost 2 bases, with 8 bases between them. This CDR3 is built from 13 residues. The germline gives CDR1 SEHNR, CDR2 FQNEAQ (reference sequence). CDR3 region: CASSFGTTYEQYF. The DNA of the CDR3 is TGTGCCAGCAGCTTCGGCACTACCTACGAGCAGTACTTC. The variable domain in full, completed from reference TRBV7-9 and TRBJ2-7, reads DTGVSQNPRHKITKRGQNVTFRCDPISEHNRLYWYRQTLGQGPEFLTYFQNEAQLEKSRLLSDRFSAERPKGSFSTLEIQRTEQGDSAMYLCASSFGTTYEQYFGPGTRLTVT.

V gene TRBV19 combines with J gene TRBJ1-3; perhaps TRBD1 as D (6 bases). Looked up from germline, CDR1 is LNHDA and CDR2 is SQIVND (reference sequence). Trimming took 6 bases from V and 3 from J, leaving 12 bases between them. The CDR3 runs 14 residues. The CDR3 coding sequence is TGTGCCAGTAGCAACAGGGTTGGTGGAAACACCATATATTTT. It specifies CASSNRVGGNTIYF.

The CDR3 protein is CSVEDFGSGNTIYF. Here the CDR3 DNA reads TGCAGCGTTGAAGATTTCGGGTCTGGAAACACCATATATTTT. J is TRBJ1-3 and V is TRBV29-1; D is ambiguous. With 0 bases removed from V and 1 base from J, the gap between germline ends came to 7 bases. Germline V lookup: CDR1 SQVTM, CDR2 ANQGSEA. This CDR3 contains 14 residues.